This entry features one T cell receptor (beta chain) sequence. TCRdb keeps only in-frame clones here, not all; method: immunoSEQ multiplex PCR. The sample has a few hundred thousand clones, approximately 86% seen once. This sample was taken from a study of blood T cell repertoires in COVID-19. Participants came from roughly 25 US areas, aged about 18 to 100 years. Participants' reported clinical history set cohort assignment. Germline V gives CDR1 KGHDR, CDR2 SFDVKD. The CDR3 is 15 residues long. The V gene end was trimmed by 2 bases and the J gene end by 11 bases; junction bases not matched to a gene: 6.

The receptor comes from a woman aged 40 to 50 with acute COVID-19. The chain combines TRBV24-1 with TRBJ2-1, with 12 bases that match TRBD2. Source material: PBMCs or T cells enriched from blood (not recorded which). CDR3 residues: CATSDSRTSGAQQFF. The CDR3 nucleotides are TGTGCCACCAGTGATTCACGGACTAGCGGGGCACAGCAGTTCTTC.